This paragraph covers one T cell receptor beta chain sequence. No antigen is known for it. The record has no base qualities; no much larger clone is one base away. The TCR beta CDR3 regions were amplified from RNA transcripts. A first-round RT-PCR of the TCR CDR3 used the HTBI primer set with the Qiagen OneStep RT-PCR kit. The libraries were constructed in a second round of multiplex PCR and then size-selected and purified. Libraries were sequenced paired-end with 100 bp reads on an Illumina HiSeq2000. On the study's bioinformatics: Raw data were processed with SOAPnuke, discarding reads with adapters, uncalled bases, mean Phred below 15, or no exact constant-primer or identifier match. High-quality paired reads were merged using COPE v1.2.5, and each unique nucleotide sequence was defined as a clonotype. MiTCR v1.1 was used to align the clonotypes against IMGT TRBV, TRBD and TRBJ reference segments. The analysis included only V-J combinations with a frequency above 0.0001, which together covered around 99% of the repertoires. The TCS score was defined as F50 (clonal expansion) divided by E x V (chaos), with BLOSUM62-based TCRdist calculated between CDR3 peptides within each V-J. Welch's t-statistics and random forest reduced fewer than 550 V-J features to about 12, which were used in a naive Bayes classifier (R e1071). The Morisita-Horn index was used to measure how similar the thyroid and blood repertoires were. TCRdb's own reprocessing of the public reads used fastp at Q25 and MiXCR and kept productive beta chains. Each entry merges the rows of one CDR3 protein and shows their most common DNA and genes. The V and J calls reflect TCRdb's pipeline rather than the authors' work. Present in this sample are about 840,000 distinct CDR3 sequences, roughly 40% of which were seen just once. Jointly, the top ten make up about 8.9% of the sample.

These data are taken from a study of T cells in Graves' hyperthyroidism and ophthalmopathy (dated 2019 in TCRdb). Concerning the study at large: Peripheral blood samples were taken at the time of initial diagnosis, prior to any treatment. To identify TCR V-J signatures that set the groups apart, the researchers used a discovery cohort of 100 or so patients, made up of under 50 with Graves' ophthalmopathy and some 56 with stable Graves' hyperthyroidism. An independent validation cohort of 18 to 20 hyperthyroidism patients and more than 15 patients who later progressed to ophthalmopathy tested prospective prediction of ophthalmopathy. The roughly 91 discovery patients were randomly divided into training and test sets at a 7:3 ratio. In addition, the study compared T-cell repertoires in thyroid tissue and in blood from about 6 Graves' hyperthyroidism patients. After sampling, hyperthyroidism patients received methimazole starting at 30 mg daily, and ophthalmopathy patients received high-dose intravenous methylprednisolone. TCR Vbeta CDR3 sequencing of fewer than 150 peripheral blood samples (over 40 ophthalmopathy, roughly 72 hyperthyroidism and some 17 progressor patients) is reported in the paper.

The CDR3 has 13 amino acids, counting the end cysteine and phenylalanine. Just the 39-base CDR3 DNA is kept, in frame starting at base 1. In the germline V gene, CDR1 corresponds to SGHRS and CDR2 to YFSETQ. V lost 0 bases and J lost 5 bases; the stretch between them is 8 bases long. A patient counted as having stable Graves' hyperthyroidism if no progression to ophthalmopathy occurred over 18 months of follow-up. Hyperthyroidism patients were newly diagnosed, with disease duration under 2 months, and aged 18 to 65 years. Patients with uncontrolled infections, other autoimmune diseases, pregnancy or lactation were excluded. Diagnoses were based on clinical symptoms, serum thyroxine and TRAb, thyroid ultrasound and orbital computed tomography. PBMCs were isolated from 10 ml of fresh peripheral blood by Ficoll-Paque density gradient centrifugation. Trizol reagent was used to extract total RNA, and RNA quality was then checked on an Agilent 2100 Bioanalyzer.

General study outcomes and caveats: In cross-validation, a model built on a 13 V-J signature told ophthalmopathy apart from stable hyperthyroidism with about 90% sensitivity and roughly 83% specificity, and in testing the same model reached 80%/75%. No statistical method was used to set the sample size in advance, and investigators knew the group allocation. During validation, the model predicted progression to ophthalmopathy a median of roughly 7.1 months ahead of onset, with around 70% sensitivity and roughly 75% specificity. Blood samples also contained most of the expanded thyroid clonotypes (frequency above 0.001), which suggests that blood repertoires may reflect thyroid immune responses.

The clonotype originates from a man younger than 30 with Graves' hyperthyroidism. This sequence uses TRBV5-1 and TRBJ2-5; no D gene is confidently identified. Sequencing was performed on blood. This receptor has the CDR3 CASSLATRETQYF. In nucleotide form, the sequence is TGCGCCAGCAGCTTGGCCACGAGGGAGACCCAGTACTTC.